The 3 T cell receptor beta chains below come from one sample, sequenced in a study of blood T cell repertoires in COVID-19 (dated by TCRdb to about 2020). Library preparation used the immunoSEQ multiplex PCR assay. TCRdb limited this immuneACCESS table to in-frame rearrangements with V and J called. A share of clones is missing; checked studies link under half to unresolved V genes, and the rest is unexplained. This sample comprises 140,000 or so clones, around 89% of them detected only once. Approximately 2.8% of the sample is held by the ten biggest clonotypes. The sample comprised peripheral blood. All receptors derive from a woman between 55 and 75 years old with active COVID-19.

This chain links TRBV18 with TRBJ2-1, with 9 positions matching TRBD1. Germline-derived CDR1 and CDR2 are KGHSH and LQKENI. The V and J ends lost 5 bases and 8 bases, in that order; junction bases with no gene match: 13. The length of the CDR3 is 16 residues. The CDR3 spells CASSSTGTGSFDEQFF. CDR3 nucleotide sequence: TGTGCCAGCTCATCGACCGGGACAGGGAGTTTCGATGAGCAGTTCTTC.

The V gene is TRBV7-2, the J gene TRBJ1-6, with 9 nucleotides matching TRBD1. Looked up from germline, CDR1 is SGHTA and CDR2 is FQGNSA. Trimming took 5 bases from V and 13 from J; bases not matched to a gene: 9. CDR3 length: 14 residues. CDR3 sequence reads: CASSPRDRVNPLHF. The CDR3 region has the DNA TGTGCCAGCAGCCCAAGGGACAGGGTAAATCCCCTCCACTTT.

V gene TRBV28 combines with J gene TRBJ1-5, with D possibly matching TRBD1 (6 bases). This CDR3 contains 12 residues. Trimming took off 5 bases at V and 6 bases at J, with 8 bases between the two ends. Looked up from germline, CDR1 is MDHEN and CDR2 is SYDVKM. The CDR3 spells CASSTGTQPQHF. DNA of the CDR3: TGTGCCAGCAGTACAGGGACTCAGCCCCAGCATTTT.